Listed below are T cell receptor beta chains from one sample, sequenced in a study of OX40 agonist ivuxolimab in advanced cancers. TCRdb keeps only in-frame clones here, not all; method: immunoSEQ multiplex PCR. Of 120,000 or so clones in the sample, 93% are singletons; the top ten hold less than 0.2%. The input for sequencing was CD4+ or CD8+ T cells sorted from blood, taken in a trial of the OX40 agonist ivuxolimab. The origin of the receptors is an adult with an advanced solid tumor such as melanoma, head and neck, liver or kidney cancer. CDR3s include the opening cysteine and the closing phenylalanine or tryptophan. Each record gives: D gene, J gene, clone size, V gene, CDR3 protein, CDR3 DNA. A D gene is named only where the DNA matches it firmly. Not all rows give a size; the values are once, few, many and, for expanded clones, a class.

. | TRBJ1-5 | . | TRBV9 | CASSLRRTPNQPQHF | TGTGCCAGCAGCCTCCGACGGACCCCCAATCAGCCCCAGCATTTT
. | TRBJ2-1 | . | TRBV5-1 | CASSSGLGFVIEQFF | TGCGCCAGCAGCTCCGGGTTGGGGTTTGTTATTGAGCAGTTCTTC
TRBD1 | TRBJ2-1 | . | TRBV27 | CASKGYRGSGNEQFF | TGTGCCAGCAAAGGATACAGGGGGAGTGGCAATGAGCAGTTCTTC
. | TRBJ2-3 | . | TRBV18 | CASSPQGGSTDTQYF | TGTGCCAGCTCACCACAAGGTGGTAGCACAGATACGCAGTATTTT
TRBD1 | TRBJ2-7 | . | TRBV6-1 | CASTIQGRSYEQYF | TGTGCCAGCACTATACAGGGGCGATCCTACGAGCAGTACTTC
TRBD2 | TRBJ2-1 | . | TRBV28 | CASSLTSGSENEQFF | TGTGCCAGCAGCCTGACTAGCGGGAGTGAAAATGAGCAGTTCTTC
TRBD1 | TRBJ2-5 | . | TRBV29-1 | CSVMDRGLKTQYF | TGCAGCGTAATGGACAGGGGGCTAAAGACCCAGTACTTC
. | TRBJ1-1 | few | TRBV5-1 | CASSVGWNTEAFF | TGCGCCAGCAGCGTCGGATGGAACACTGAAGCTTTCTTT
. | TRBJ1-5 | . | TRBV28 | CASSLGQSNQPQHF | TGTGCCAGCAGTTTAGGTCAGAGCAATCAGCCCCAGCATTTT
. | TRBJ2-4 | . | TRBV2 | CASRASAGSLGNIQYF | TGTGCCAGCAGAGCCTCAGCAGGGAGTCTAGGTAACATTCAGTACTTC
. | TRBJ1-1 | . | TRBV7-2 | CASSLGGRNIEAFF | TGTGCCAGCAGCTTGGGGGGGCGCAACATTGAAGCTTTCTTT
. | TRBJ1-1 | . | TRBV6-1 | CASSESGVLNTEAFF | TGTGCCAGCAGTGAATCGGGAGTTCTGAACACTGAAGCTTTCTTT
. | TRBJ2-1 | . | TRBV6-5 | CASSTTQGYEQFF | TGTGCCAGCAGTACTACACAGGGTTATGAGCAGTTCTTC
TRBD1 | TRBJ1-2 | . | TRBV5-1 | CASSSRQGLDGYTF | TGCGCCAGCAGCTCGCGACAGGGTTTGGATGGCTACACCTTC
. | TRBJ2-3 | . | TRBV5-1 | CASSDLSPGGGDTQYF | TGCGCCAGCAGCGATTTGTCCCCGGGGGGCGGAGATACGCAGTATTTT
. | TRBJ2-2 | . | TRBV4-3 | CASSQDTYPTGELFF | TGCGCCAGCAGCCAAGATACCTACCCCACCGGGGAGCTGTTTTTT
. | TRBJ2-3 | . | TRBV11-3 | CASSSAGTDTQYF | TGTGCCAGCAGCTCGGCGGGCACAGATACGCAGTATTTT
. | TRBJ2-1 | once | TRBV5-1 | CASSLVLLNNEQFF | TGCGCCAGCAGCTTGGTTCTACTCAACAATGAGCAGTTCTTC
TRBD1 | TRBJ2-5 | . | TRBV5-6 | CASSFGTGPETQYF | TGTGCCAGCAGCTTTGGGACAGGGCCAGAGACCCAGTACTTC
TRBD2 | TRBJ2-7 | . | TRBV5-1 | CASSVGGIEYEQYF | TGCGCCAGCAGTGTGGGAGGGATCGAGTACGAGCAGTACTTC
TRBD2 | TRBJ2-1 | . | TRBV4-3 | CASSLHGTSSNEQFF | TGCGCCAGCAGCCTTCACGGGACTAGCTCCAATGAGCAGTTCTTC
. | TRBJ1-2 | . | TRBV14 | CASSQSLGRFNYGYTF | TGTGCCAGCAGCCAAAGTCTCGGACGGTTTAACTATGGCTACACCTTC
. | TRBJ2-5 | . | TRBV18 | CASSPSNGQETQYF | TGTGCCAGCTCACCCAGCAATGGCCAAGAGACCCAGTACTTC
. | TRBJ2-1 | . | TRBV28 | CASRPHGRGEQFF | TGTGCCAGCAGACCCCACGGGCGGGGTGAGCAGTTCTTC
TRBD1 | TRBJ2-5 | . | TRBV5-4 | CASSHDREETQYF | TGTGCCAGCAGCCATGACAGGGAGGAGACCCAGTACTTC
TRBD2 | TRBJ2-5 | . | TRBV2 | CASSQSGRAFETQYF | TGTGCCAGCAGCCAAAGCGGGAGGGCATTTGAGACCCAGTACTTC
. | TRBJ1-5 | . | TRBV27 | CASSLIAGADQPQHF | TGTGCCAGCAGTTTAATAGCAGGGGCCGATCAGCCTCAGCATTTT
TRBD1 | TRBJ1-1 | . | TRBV18 | CASSYRGDTEAFF | TGTGCCAGCTCATACAGGGGGGACACTGAAGCTTTCTTT
TRBD2 | TRBJ2-3 | once | TRBV4-1 | CASSRPGRESGAQYF | TGCGCCAGCAGCCGCCCCGGGAGGGAATCGGGGGCGCAGTATTTT
TRBD1 | TRBJ2-7 | . | TRBV5-1 | CASSSRGQGTYEQYF | TGCGCCAGCAGCTCACGGGGACAGGGAACCTACGAGCAGTACTTC
. | TRBJ2-5 | . | TRBV5-1 | CASRGGAETQYF | TGCGCCAGCAGGGGCGGGGCCGAGACCCAGTACTTC
. | TRBJ1-1 | . | TRBV5-1 | CASSLVIGMNTEAFF | TGCGCCAGCAGCTTGGTGATAGGGATGAACACTGAAGCTTTCTTT
. | TRBJ1-1 | . | TRBV11-2 | CASSSNRNTEAFF | TGTGCCAGCAGCTCAAACAGGAACACTGAAGCTTTCTTT